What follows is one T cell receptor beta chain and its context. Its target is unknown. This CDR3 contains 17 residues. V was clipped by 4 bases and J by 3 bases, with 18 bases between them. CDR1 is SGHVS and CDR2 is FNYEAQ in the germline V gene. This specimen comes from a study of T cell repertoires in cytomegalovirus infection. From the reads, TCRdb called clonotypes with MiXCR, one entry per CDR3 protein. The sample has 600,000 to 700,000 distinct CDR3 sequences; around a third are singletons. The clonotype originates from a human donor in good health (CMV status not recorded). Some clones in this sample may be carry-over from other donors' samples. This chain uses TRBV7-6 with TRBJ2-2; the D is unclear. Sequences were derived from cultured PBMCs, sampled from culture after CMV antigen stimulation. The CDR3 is CASSSRESPKDTGELFF. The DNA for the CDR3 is TGTGCCAGCAGCTCCCGAGAATCTCCAAAAGACACCGGGGAGCTGTTTTTT.